These 16 T cell receptor beta chains were sequenced from one sample in a study of shared T cell receptors in the human thymus. Repertoires were generated with immunoSEQ multiplex PCR, while TCRdb's copy carries only in-frame clones and drops some. The sample records hundreds of thousands of clones, about 89% being singletons. These data were likewise used in another study, on human thymus T cells.

Sequenced: thymocytes. The receptors were sampled from a boy in the first two years of life with a congenital heart defect.

V usage is TRBV29-1 and J usage is TRBJ1-1; D is undetermined. With 7 bases removed from V and 8 bases from J, the gap between germline ends came to 14 bases. The CDR3 spans 11 residues. From germline, CDR1 is SQVTM and CDR2 ANQGSEA. The CDR3 DNA sequence: TGCAGCGCCGCGGGAGGGAGGGAAGCTTTCTTT. Protein sequence: CSAAGGREAFF.

V gene TRBV5-8 combines with J gene TRBJ2-1; perhaps TRBD2 as D (6 bases). Germline V gene sequence: CDR1 SGHTS, CDR2 YDEGEE. The ends were cut back, 4 bases at V and 7 bases at J, with 18 bases in the middle. The CDR3 contains 15 residues. Here the CDR3 reads CASSLDGDSTNEQFF. Written as DNA, the CDR3 is TGTGCCAGCAGCCTGGACGGGGACTCCACTAATGAGCAGTTCTTC. The full variable domain, rest sourced from reference TRBV5-8 and TRBJ2-1, is EAGVTQSPTHLIKTRGQQATLRCSPISGHTSVYWYQQALGLGLQFLLWYDEGEERNRGNFPPRFSGRQFPNYSSELNVNALELEDSALYLCASSLDGDSTNEQFFGPGTRLTVL.

V gene TRBV5-1 combines with J gene TRBJ2-1; D uncertain. There are 14 residues in the CDR3. Germline values: CDR1 SGHRS, CDR2 YFSETQ. V gave up 0 bases and J gave up 4 bases, with 8 bases separating them. The CDR3 spells CASSLDTVYNEQFF. The CDR3 nucleotides are TGCGCCAGCAGCTTGGATACGGTATACAATGAGCAGTTCTTC. Full variable domain (rest looked up from reference TRBV5-1 and TRBJ2-1): KAGVTQTPRYLIKTRGQQVTLSCSPISGHRSVSWYQQTPGQGLQFLFEYFSETQRNKGNFPGRFSGRQFSNSRSEMNVSTLELGDSALYLCASSLDTVYNEQFFGPGTRLTVL.

The chain recombines TRBV30 with TRBJ1-2; 7 nucleotides align to TRBD1. The germline CDR1 and CDR2 sequences are GTSNPN and SVGIG (reference sequence). This CDR3 has 15 amino acids. The trim removed 2 bases at V and 4 bases at J, leaving 10 bases unmatched. DNA for the CDR3: TGTGCCTGGAGTCGGGTAATCGGGACAGTCTATGGCTACACCTTC. Protein: CAWSRVIGTVYGYTF.

V gene TRBV25-1 combines with J gene TRBJ2-1, with 9 positions matching TRBD1. The CDR3 is 13 residues long. In germline, CDR1 is MGHDK, CDR2 SYGVNS. The CDR3 sequence is CATSGTGTNEQFF. CDR3 in DNA: TGTGCGACCTCCGGGACAGGGACCAATGAGCAGTTCTTC.

This clone came up once. The J gene is TRBJ2-7, the V gene TRBV10-2; possibly TRBD1 for D (5 bases). CDR1 and CDR2 (germline): WSHSY, SAAADI. Trimming removed 7 bases at V and 5 bases at J, with 18 bases between. The CDR3 contains 14 residues. CDR3 protein: CASILRKGFDEQYF. CDR3 nucleotides: TGCGCCAGCATCCTTAGGAAGGGGTTTGACGAGCAGTACTTC.

The chain joins TRBV9 to TRBJ2-7, with a tentative D call TRBD1 (5 bases). The CDR3 has 13 residues. CDR1 and CDR2 (germline): SGDLS, YYNGEE. The germline V and J ends were trimmed by 7 bases and 1 base, with 12 bases remaining between them. For the CDR3, the DNA is TGTGCCAGCTCCCCTGGGGCGTCCTACGAGCAGTACTTC. Its translation is CASSPGASYEQYF. Variable domain in full (rest from reference TRBV9 and TRBJ2-7): DSGVTQTPKHLITATGQRVTLRCSPRSGDLSVYWYQQSLDQGLQFLIQYYNGEERAKGNILERFSAQQFPDLHSELNLSSLELGDSALYFCASSPGASYEQYFGPGTRLTVT.

This chain connects TRBV7-8 to TRBJ1-1; no definite D call. The germline V gene encodes CDR1 SGHVS and CDR2 FQNEAQ. The ends were cut back, 0 bases at V and 7 bases at J, with 6 bases in the middle. This CDR3 is built from 12 residues. The CDR3 here is CASSLAAGEAFF. The CDR3 DNA is TGTGCCAGCAGCTTAGCGGCGGGTGAAGCTTTCTTT.

For the CDR3, the DNA is TGTGCCATCAGAGAACAGGGGCCCTCCTATAATTCACCCCTCCACTTT. This encodes CAIREQGPSYNSPLHF. The V call is TRBV10-3, the J call TRBJ1-6, with TRBD1 matching over 7 bases. Germline V gene sequence: CDR1 ENHRY, CDR2 SYGVKD. J lost 0 bases, V lost 6 bases, and 5 bases had no gene match. The CDR3 has 16 residues.

This chain joins TRBV7-2 and TRBJ2-4, with TRBD1 matching 8 bases. V was clipped by 1 base and J by 9 bases; unmatched bases: 14. The CDR3 has 17 residues. Germline lookup yields CDR1 SGHTA and CDR2 FQGNSA. CDR3 in amino acids: CASSLEEETGVGGIQYF. Written as DNA, the CDR3 is TGTGCCAGCAGCTTAGAGGAGGAGACAGGGGTGGGGGGCATTCAGTACTTC. Complete variable domain (other parts from reference TRBV7-2 and TRBJ2-4): GAGVSQSPSNKVTEKGKDVELRCDPISGHTALYWYRQSLGQGLEFLIYFQGNSAPDKSGLPSDRFSAERTGGSVSTLTIQRTQQEDSAVYLCASSLEEETGVGGIQYFGAGTRLSVL.

The chain has TRBV28 and TRBJ2-2; the D gene is possibly TRBD1 (6 bases). Trimming shortened V by 3 bases and J by 7 bases, and 12 bases separated the two germline ends. This CDR3 spans 14 amino acids. CDR1 MDHEN and CDR2 SYDVKM come from the germline V gene. As DNA, the CDR3 is TGTGCCAGCAGTTTGCCCCTACAGGGCGGGGAGCTGTTTTTT. Its protein is CASSLPLQGGELFF.

The J gene is TRBJ1-2, the V gene TRBV7-2; perhaps TRBD1 as D (6 bases). V gave up 3 bases and J gave up 5 bases, with 13 bases separating them. The germline CDR1 and CDR2 sequences are SGHTA and FQGNSA. The CDR3 runs 14 residues. CDR3 DNA: TGTGCCAGCAGCTTCTACAGGGAAACATATGGCTACACCTTC. Its translation: CASSFYRETYGYTF.

The rearrangement links TRBV28 to TRBJ1-6, with 8 bases that match TRBD1. This CDR3 comprises 18 residues. J lost 10 bases, V lost 2 bases, and 16 bases had no gene match. CDR1 MDHEN and CDR2 SYDVKM come from the germline V gene. CDR3 nucleotide sequence: TGTGCCAGCAGTTTAGCCCAAAGATGGACAGGGACTGACTCACCCCTCCACTTT. The encoded protein is CASSLAQRWTGTDSPLHF.

The rearrangement joins TRBV6-1 to TRBJ1-4, with a possible D match to TRBD1 (5 bases). CDR1 MNHNS and CDR2 SASEGT come from the germline V gene. Trimming cost V 2 bases and J 2 bases, with 18 bases left between them. The CDR3 length is 18 residues. The CDR3 DNA follows: TGTGCCAGCAGTGAAAAGGGGCAGGGATATATGACTAATGAAAAACTGTTTTTT. Translation: CASSEKGQGYMTNEKLFF.

With regard to this clone: Within the sample, other DNA sequences also encode this same CDR3. The chain couples TRBV5-6 to TRBJ1-6; no reliable D call. The CDR3 is made up of 16 amino acids. The germline CDR1 and CDR2 sequences are SGHDT and YYEEEE. Trimming pared 0 bases from V and 5 bases from J, leaving 12 bases between. The CDR3 coding sequence is TGTGCCAGCAGCTTGGCTTCGGACGGGAATAATTCACCCCTCCACTTT. Protein: CASSLASDGNNSPLHF.

The chain combines TRBV4-3 with TRBJ1-2; TRBD1 might be the D (5 bases). V lost 0 bases to trimming and J lost 8 bases, with 10 bases between them. The CDR3 has 13 amino acids. Germline CDR1 LGHNA, CDR2 YSLEER. The CDR3 nucleotides are TGCGCCAGCAGCCAAGATAGCACAGGAGGCTACACCTTC. This codes for CASSQDSTGGYTF.